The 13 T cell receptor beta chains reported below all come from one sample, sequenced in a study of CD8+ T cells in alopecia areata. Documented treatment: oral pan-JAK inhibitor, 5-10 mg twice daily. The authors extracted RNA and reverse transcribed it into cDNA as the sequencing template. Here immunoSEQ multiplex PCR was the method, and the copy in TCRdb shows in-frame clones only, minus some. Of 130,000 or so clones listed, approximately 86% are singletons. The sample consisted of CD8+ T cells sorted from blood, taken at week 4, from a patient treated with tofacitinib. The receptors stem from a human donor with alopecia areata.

The CDR3 DNA sequence: TGTGCCAGGGACAACTCTGGGGCCAACGTCCTGACTTTC. The encoded protein is CARDNSGANVLTF. The rearrangement joins TRBV10-3 to TRBJ2-6; weak D call: TRBD1 (6 bases). This CDR3 contains 13 residues. The V end was cut by 10 bases, the J end by 0 bases, with 7 bases between. Germline V gene lookup returns CDR1 ENHRY and CDR2 SYGVKD.

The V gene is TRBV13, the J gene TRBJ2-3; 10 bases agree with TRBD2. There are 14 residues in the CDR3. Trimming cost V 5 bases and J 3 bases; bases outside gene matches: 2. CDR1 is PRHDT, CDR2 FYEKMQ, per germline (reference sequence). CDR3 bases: TGTGCCAGCAGCCCGGGACTAGCGACAGATACGCAGTATTTT. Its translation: CASSPGLATDTQYF.

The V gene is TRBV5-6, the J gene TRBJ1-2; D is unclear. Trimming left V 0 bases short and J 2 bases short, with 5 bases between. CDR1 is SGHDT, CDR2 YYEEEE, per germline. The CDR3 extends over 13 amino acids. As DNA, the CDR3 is TGTGCCAGCAGCTTGGAACGGAACTATGGCTACACCTTC. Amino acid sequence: CASSLERNYGYTF.

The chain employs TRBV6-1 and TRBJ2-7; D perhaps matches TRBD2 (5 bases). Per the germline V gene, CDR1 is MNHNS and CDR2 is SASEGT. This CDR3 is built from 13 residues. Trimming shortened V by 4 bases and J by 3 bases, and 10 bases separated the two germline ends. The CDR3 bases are TGTGCCAGCAGTGCGGGAAAGGGCTACGAGCAGTACTTC. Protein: CASSAGKGYEQYF.

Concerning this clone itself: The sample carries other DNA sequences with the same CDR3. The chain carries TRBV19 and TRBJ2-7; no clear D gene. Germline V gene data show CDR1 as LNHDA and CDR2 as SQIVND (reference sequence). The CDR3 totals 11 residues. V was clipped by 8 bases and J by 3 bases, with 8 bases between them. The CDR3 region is CASSGYYEQYF. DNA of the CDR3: TGTGCCAGTTCGGGTTACTACGAGCAGTACTTC. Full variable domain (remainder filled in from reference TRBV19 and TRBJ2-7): DGGITQSPKYLFRKEGQNVTLSCEQNLNHDAMYWYRQDPGQGLRLIYYSQIVNDFQKGDIAEGYSVSREKKESFPLTVTSAQKNPTAFYLCASSGYYEQYFGPGTRLTVT.

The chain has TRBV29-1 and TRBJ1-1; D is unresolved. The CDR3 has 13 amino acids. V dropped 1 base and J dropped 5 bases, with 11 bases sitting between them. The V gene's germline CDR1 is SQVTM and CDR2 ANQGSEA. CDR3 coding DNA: TGCAGCGTTGAAGGACCGGCGAGTACTGAAGCTTTCTTT. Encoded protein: CSVEGPASTEAFF.

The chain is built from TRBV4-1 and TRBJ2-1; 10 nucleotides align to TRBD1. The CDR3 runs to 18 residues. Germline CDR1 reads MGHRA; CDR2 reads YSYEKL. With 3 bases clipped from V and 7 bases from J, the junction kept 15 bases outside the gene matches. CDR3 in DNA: TGCGCCAGCAGCCAGAATAACTACCGGGACAGGGGTCTGAATGAGCAGTTCTTC. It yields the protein CASSQNNYRDRGLNEQFF.

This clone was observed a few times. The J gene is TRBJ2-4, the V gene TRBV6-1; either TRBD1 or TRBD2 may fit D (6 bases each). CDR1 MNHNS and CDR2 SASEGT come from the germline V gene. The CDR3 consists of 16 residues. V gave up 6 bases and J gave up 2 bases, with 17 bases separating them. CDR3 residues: CASREWGAAPKNIQYF. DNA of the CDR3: TGTGCCAGCAGAGAATGGGGGGCGGCGCCCAAAAACATTCAGTACTTC.

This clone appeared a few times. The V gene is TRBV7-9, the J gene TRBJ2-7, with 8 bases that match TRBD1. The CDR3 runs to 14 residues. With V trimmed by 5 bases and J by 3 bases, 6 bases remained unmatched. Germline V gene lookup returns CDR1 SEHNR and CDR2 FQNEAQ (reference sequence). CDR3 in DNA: TGTGCCAGCAGCCAGAAAGGACAGGGCTACGAGCAGTACTTC. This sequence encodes CASSQKGQGYEQYF.

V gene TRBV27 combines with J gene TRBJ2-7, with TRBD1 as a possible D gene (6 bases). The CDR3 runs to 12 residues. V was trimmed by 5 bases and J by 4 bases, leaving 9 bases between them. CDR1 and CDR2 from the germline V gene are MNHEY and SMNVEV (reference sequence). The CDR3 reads CASSPQGYEQYF. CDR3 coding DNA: TGTGCCAGCAGTCCACAGGGTTACGAGCAGTACTTC.

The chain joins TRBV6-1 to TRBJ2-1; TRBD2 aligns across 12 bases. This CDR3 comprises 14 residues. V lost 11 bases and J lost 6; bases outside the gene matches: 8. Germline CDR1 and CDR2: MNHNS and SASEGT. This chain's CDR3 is CAGLTSGSINEQFF. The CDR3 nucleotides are TGTGCCGGCCTGACTAGCGGGAGTATCAATGAGCAGTTCTTC.

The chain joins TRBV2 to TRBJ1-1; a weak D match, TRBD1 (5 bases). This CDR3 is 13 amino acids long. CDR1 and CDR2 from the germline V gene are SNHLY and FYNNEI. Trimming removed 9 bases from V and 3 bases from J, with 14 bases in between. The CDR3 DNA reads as TGTGCCAGACGGGACGACCAACACACTGAAGCTTTCTTT. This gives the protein CARRDDQHTEAFF.

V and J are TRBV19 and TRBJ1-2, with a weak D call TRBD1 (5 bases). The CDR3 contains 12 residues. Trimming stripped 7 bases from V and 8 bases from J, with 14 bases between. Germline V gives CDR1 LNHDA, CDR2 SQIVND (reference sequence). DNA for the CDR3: TGTGCCAGTATGACGGGGGTAGGAGGCTACACCTTC. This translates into CASMTGVGGYTF. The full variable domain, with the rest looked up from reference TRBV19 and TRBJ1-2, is DGGITQSPKYLFRKEGQNVTLSCEQNLNHDAMYWYRQDPGQGLRLIYYSQIVNDFQKGDIAEGYSVSREKKESFPLTVTSAQKNPTAFYLCASMTGVGGYTFGSGTRLTVV.